This T cell receptor beta chain was identified in a study of a mutant IDH1 vaccine in newly diagnosed glioma. Study summary: Beginning 4-6 weeks after radiotherapy alone, or with temozolomide cycles, vaccination took place. Visit V12 was conducted at week 35 as the safety follow-up. Visit V13 came later, at week 47. Whole-study findings and limits: Changes in top peripheral clonotypes did not appear linked to pseudoprogression.

As concerns this clone: Its antigen is as yet unknown.

Profiling relied on immunoSEQ multiplex PCR, and the TCRdb table lists in-frame clones only, not all of them. This sample carries 42,000 or so clones, roughly four fifths of them seen once, and the ten largest clones take just over 5%. V was pared by 2 bases and J by 4 bases, with 18 bases between. CDR3 length: 16 residues. From germline, CDR1 is MNHNS and CDR2 SASEGT. Time point defined: week 35, safety follow-up. Topical imiquimod was applied with each vaccine dose, which held 300 ug of mutant IDH1 20-mer peptide. The donor cohort comprised cases of new WHO grade 3 or 4 IDH1-mutant, ATRX-lost astrocytoma.

The chain joins TRBV6-1 to TRBJ2-7; D may match TRBD1 or TRBD2 (5 bases each). The sequence was obtained from a woman aged 45-60 years with glioma. This specimen was PBMCs, taken from a glioma patient whose treatment included an IDH1 peptide vaccine. The DNA for the CDR3 is TGTGCCAGCAGTGAAAGAGGGGCCCTGGGAAGGTACGAGCAGTACTTC. Translation gives CASSERGALGRYEQYF.